This passage covers 18 T cell receptor beta chains from one sample sequenced in a study of T cell responses to AZD1222 COVID-19 vaccine. Clones were sequenced by immunoSEQ multiplex PCR, and TCRdb holds only the in-frame ones, with some missing. The data contain some 64,000 clones, 84% of them seen just once; the ten biggest clones take up roughly 6.6%. Specimen: peripheral blood, collected on day 0 of AZD1222 vaccination. The receptors were sampled from an adult in good health.

This clone was found once. The DNA for the CDR3 is TGTGCCAGCAGCCGGGGACAGCAGGCTAACTATGGCTACACCTTC. Its protein is CASSRGQQANYGYTF. The chain links TRBV4-2 to TRBJ1-2; 7 nucleotides line up with TRBD1. The germline gives CDR1 LGHNA, CDR2 YNFKEQ. J was trimmed by 0 bases and V by 4 bases; bases with no gene match: 5. This CDR3 has 15 amino acids.

The chain joins TRBV10-3 to TRBJ1-5; D not resolved. From germline, CDR1 is ENHRY and CDR2 SYGVKD. V lost 5 bases to trimming and J lost 6 bases, with 14 bases between them. CDR3 length equals 14 residues. This CDR3 reads CAISSIGEGQPQHF. For the CDR3, the DNA is TGTGCCATCAGTTCAATTGGGGAGGGTCAGCCCCAGCATTTT.

The chain uses TRBV7-8 and TRBJ1-5; 8 bases map to TRBD1. In germline, CDR1 is SGHVS, CDR2 FQNEAQ. With 3 bases clipped from V and 4 bases from J, the junction kept 5 bases outside the gene matches. The CDR3 loop spans 15 amino acids. The CDR3 nucleotides read TGTGCCAGCAGCTTTCAGGGGGCTTGGAATCAGCCCCAGCATTTT. Amino acid sequence: CASSFQGAWNQPQHF.

The chain employs TRBV7-2 and TRBJ2-2; the D gene is possibly TRBD2 (6 bases). The CDR3 has 14 residues. The germline V and J ends were trimmed by 8 bases and 0 bases, with 10 bases remaining between them. Germline loops: CDR1 SGHTA, CDR2 FQGNSA. The CDR3 reads CASLRGSNTGELFF. CDR3 sequence (DNA): TGTGCCAGCCTCCGGGGGTCGAACACCGGGGAGCTGTTTTTT.

The chain joins TRBV2 to TRBJ1-2, with D uncertain. The CDR3 covers 13 residues. Germline CDR1 SNHLY, CDR2 FYNNEI. Trimming shortened V by 2 bases and J by 4 bases, and 8 bases separated the two germline ends. CDR3 sequence: CASSERGPYGYTF. Written as DNA, the CDR3 is TGTGCCAGCAGTGAACGCGGGCCCTATGGCTACACCTTC.

This clone was picked up a small number of times. V usage is TRBV7-2 and J usage is TRBJ1-1; no firm D call. This CDR3 region has 12 residues. Trimming stripped 8 bases from V and 0 bases from J, with 7 bases between. The V gene's germline CDR1 is SGHTA and CDR2 FQGNSA. DNA for the CDR3: TGTGCCAGCGGGGTACTGAACACTGAAGCTTTCTTT. Its translation: CASGVLNTEAFF.

This chain links TRBV14 with TRBJ2-7, with D maybe TRBD1 (6 bases). V was shortened by 4 bases and J by 1 base, with 17 bases between the two germline ends. Germline CDR1 reads SGHDN; CDR2 reads FVKESK. The CDR3 contains 16 residues. The CDR3 loop is CASSLQDRWASYEQYF. Written as DNA, the CDR3 is TGTGCCAGCAGCCTCCAAGACAGGTGGGCTTCCTACGAGCAGTACTTC.

Notes on this clone: This CDR3 is also generated by other DNA sequences in the sample. J is TRBJ1-5 and V is TRBV29-1, with D unresolved. Per the germline V gene, CDR1 is SQVTM and CDR2 is ANQGSEA. The CDR3 is 13 amino acids. The V end was cut by 5 bases, the J end by 0 bases, with 8 bases between. CDR3 DNA: TGCAGCGTTAGCCTGGATAGCAATCAGCCCCAGCATTTT. Protein: CSVSLDSNQPQHF.

This clone came up once. V usage is TRBV6-2 or TRBV6-3 and J usage is TRBJ2-7; 8 nucleotides line up with TRBD2. This CDR3 is 15 amino acids long. The germline V gene has CDR1 MNHEY and CDR2 SVGEGT. The junction had 8 bases not matched to a gene; V was cut back by 5 bases and J by 2 bases. CDR3 residues: CASSHVAGLTYEQYF. CDR3 sequence (DNA): TGTGCCAGCAGTCACGTAGCGGGGCTCACCTACGAGCAGTACTTC.

The chain is built from TRBV27 and TRBJ1-6; D gene unclear. This CDR3 spans 14 amino acids. CDR1 is MNHEY and CDR2 is SMNVEV in the germline V gene (reference sequence). Trimming left V 7 bases short and J 9 bases short, with 16 bases between. CDR3 protein: CASTSGTEASPLHF. CDR3 nucleotide sequence: TGTGCCAGCACCTCTGGAACAGAGGCTTCACCCCTCCACTTT.

This chain joins TRBV5-1 and TRBJ2-7; no definite D call. CDR1 and CDR2 from the germline V gene are SGHRS and YFSETQ. Trimming took 1 base from V and 5 from J, leaving 10 bases between them. CDR3 size: 13 residues. CDR3 in DNA: TGCGCCAGCAGCTTGTACGGGTCCGACGAGCAGTACTTC. Protein product: CASSLYGSDEQYF.

The genes are TRBV6-5 and TRBJ2-1, with D possibly matching TRBD2 (6 bases). V dropped 6 bases and J dropped 5 bases, with 17 bases sitting between them. Germline CDR1 reads MNHEY; CDR2 reads SVGAGI. The CDR3 sequence is 15 residues long. The CDR3 DNA sequence: TGTGCCAGCAGCCTTGGACTAAGCTTCGACAATGAGCAGTTCTTC. This encodes CASSLGLSFDNEQFF.

This clone was counted a few times. In DNA, the CDR3 is TGTGCCAGCAGCTTCCGGACAGGAGTTAATGAAAAACTGTTTTTT. It codes for CASSFRTGVNEKLFF. The chain links TRBV7-9 to TRBJ1-4; 7 bases fit TRBD1. J gave up 4 bases and V 3 bases, and 5 bases lay outside the gene matches. The CDR3 has 15 residues. Germline V gene data show CDR1 as SEHNR and CDR2 as FQNEAQ (reference sequence). The full variable domain, completed using reference TRBV7-9 and TRBJ1-4, is DTGVSQNPRHKITKRGQNVTFRCDPISEHNRLYWYRQTLGQGPEFLTYFQNEAQLEKSRLLSDRFSAERPKGSFSTLEIQRTEQGDSAMYLCASSFRTGVNEKLFFGSGTQLSVL.

The count of this clone is one. The rearrangement uses TRBV6-2 or TRBV6-3 and TRBJ1-1; 7 bases align to TRBD1. CDR3 length: 15 amino acids. The germline V gene has CDR1 MNHEY and CDR2 SVGEGT. V shed 5 bases and J 1 base; nucleotides not matched to a gene: 7. The CDR3 DNA is TGTGCCAGCAGTCGGGACAGAATAGAGAACACTGAAGCTTTCTTT. Translation gives CASSRDRIENTEAFF.

V and J are TRBV2 and TRBJ2-7; D may match TRBD1 or TRBD2 (5 bases each). Germline assignment: CDR1 SNHLY and CDR2 FYNNEI. Trimming removed 7 bases at V and 3 bases at J, with 13 bases between. This CDR3 has 13 amino acids. CDR3 in DNA: TGTGCCAGCATCAGGGAAGGGAGCTACGAGCAGTACTTC. Translating gives CASIREGSYEQYF.

The rearrangement uses TRBV29-1 and TRBJ2-1; maybe TRBD1 (6 bases). This CDR3 comprises 13 residues. The V gene lost 3 bases and the J gene lost 8 bases, with 14 bases spanning the gap. CDR1 is SQVTM and CDR2 is ANQGSEA in the germline V gene. CDR3 loop: CSVEGGRGYEQFF. The CDR3 bases are TGCAGCGTTGAGGGCGGCAGGGGCTATGAGCAGTTCTTC.

This clone has a handful of counts. This sequence joins TRBV18 and TRBJ1-1; a possible D gene is TRBD1 (6 bases). V gave up 4 bases and J gave up 1 base, with 10 bases separating them. The CDR3 consists of 14 residues. Germline V gene data show CDR1 as KGHSH and CDR2 as LQKENI. The CDR3 DNA follows: TGTGCCAGCTCACTGGACAGTAAGAACACTGAAGCTTTCTTT. Translated, it gives CASSLDSKNTEAFF.

The chain carries TRBV7-8 and TRBJ1-6, with D possibly TRBD1 on 6 matching bases. Germline values: CDR1 SGHVS, CDR2 FQNEAQ. The CDR3 runs to 19 residues. Trimming shortened V by 4 bases and J by 7 bases, and 26 bases separated the two germline ends. This CDR3 reads CASSSSFLDSPAWNSPLHF. In nucleotides, the CDR3 is TGTGCCAGCAGCTCTTCCTTCTTGGACAGCCCCGCGTGGAATTCACCCCTCCACTTT. The full variable domain, in which reference TRBV7-8 and TRBJ1-6 provide the parts outside the CDR3, is GAGVSQSPRYKVAKRGQDVALRCDPISGHVSLFWYQQALGQGPEFLTYFQNEAQLDKSGLPSDRFFAERPEGSVSTLKIQRTQQEDSAVYLCASSSSFLDSPAWNSPLHFGNGTRLTVT.